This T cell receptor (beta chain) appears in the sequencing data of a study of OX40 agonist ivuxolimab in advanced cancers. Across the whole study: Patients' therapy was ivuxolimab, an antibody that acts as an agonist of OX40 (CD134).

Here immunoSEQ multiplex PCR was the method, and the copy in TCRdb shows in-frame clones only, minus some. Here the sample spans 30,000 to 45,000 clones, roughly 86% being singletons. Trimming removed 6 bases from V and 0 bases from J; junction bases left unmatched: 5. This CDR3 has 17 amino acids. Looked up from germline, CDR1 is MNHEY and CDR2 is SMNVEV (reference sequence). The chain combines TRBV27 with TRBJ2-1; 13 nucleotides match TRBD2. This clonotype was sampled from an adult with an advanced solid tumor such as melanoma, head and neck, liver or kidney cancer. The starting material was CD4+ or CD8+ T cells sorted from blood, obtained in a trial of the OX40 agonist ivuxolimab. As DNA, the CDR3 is TGTGCCAGCAGCCCCGGGACTAGCGGGGACTCCTACAATGAGCAGTTCTTC. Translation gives CASSPGTSGDSYNEQFF.